The sequence of this TCR beta chain was determined in a study of human T cells and chemical hapten exposure. For the study at large: TCR yields differed between samples (mainly from small differences in pooled library volume).

A single record per CDR3 protein comes from TCRdb applying MiXCR to the RACE reads. The data contain 100,000 or so distinct CDR3 sequences, less than 35% of them seen just once; the ten biggest clones take up around 2.8%. Time point here: patch test 3, about 24 weeks after DPC sensitization. Noted treatment: therapeutic diphenylcyclopropenone sensitization with weekly scalp DPC. Blood draws came first, before each patch test. Trimming shortened V by 0 bases and J by 5 bases, and 20 bases separated the two germline ends. Germline V gene data show CDR1 as SGHRS and CDR2 as YFSETQ. The CDR3 sequence is 17 residues long. Overall study findings and caveats: Compared to controls, expanded TCRs made significantly more large clusters of similar CDR3s.

Comments on this clonotype: What it binds is unknown.

Material: whole blood, obtained in connection with sensitization to the hapten diphenylcyclopropenone (DPC). This chain uses TRBV5-1 with TRBJ2-5; no firm D call. The origin of this receptor is a man in his forties with alopecia areata. Some clones in this sample may be carry-over from other donors' samples. The CDR3 sequence: CASSLAMSDRRRETQYF. The DNA for the CDR3 is TGCGCCAGCAGCTTGGCCATGTCGGATCGGCGCCGGGAGACCCAGTACTTC.